This TCR beta chain was obtained from a study of blood T cell repertoires in COVID-19. Turning to the study itself: Specimens from acute and convalescent COVID-19 originated in the United States, Italy and Spain. T cells, B-cell-depleted T cells, or PBMCs supplied cDNA or gDNA.

Trimming at V came to 10 bases and at J to 7 bases, leaving 10 bases not matched to a gene. Looked up from germline, CDR1 is MNHEY and CDR2 is SVGAGI. This CDR3 is built from 14 residues. Those enrolled in Seattle joined during active infection and were followed longitudinally afterward. Methods used by the authors: Using reference gene primer amplification, nucleated cell counts were estimated. Generated by immunoSEQ multiplex PCR, the TCRdb table keeps only in-frame clones and is missing some. V and J calls and clone size are as listed in that table; D and trimming were resolved from the DNA. The sample consists of about 200,000 clones, 82% of them appearing once.

The sequencing sample was made of peripheral blood. The chain couples TRBV6-5 to TRBJ1-6; 7 nucleotides align to TRBD1. This sequence originates from a woman aged 55-69 years with COVID-19, enrolled during active disease. The CDR3 nucleotides read TGTGCCACCCGTCCGGGACAGCTGAATTCACCCCTCCACTTT. Its protein is CATRPGQLNSPLHF.